This TCR beta chain emerged from a study of PD-1 blockade in classical Hodgkin lymphoma. Every one of the patients relapsed after autologous stem cell transplantation (brentuximab vedotin exposure was variable). Trimming took off 2 bases at V and 1 base at J, with 8 bases between the two ends. Germline V gene data show CDR1 as MRHNA and CDR2 as SNTAGT. The CDR3 has 14 residues. TCRdb's copy holds only in-frame clones and misses some; the assay was immunoSEQ multiplex PCR. The sample lists tens of thousands of clones; 75% to 90% were seen once. Turning to this clone: What it recognizes is unknown.

Study-level results: Those patients who began receiving nivolumab less than 1 year after ASCT had lower diversity, and they were excluded. At baseline, newly diagnosed patients reportedly showed less TCR diversity than healthy donors. The CD4+ diversity rise by C4D1 was clearest in complete responders.

The sequencing used peripheral blood mononuclear cells (PBMCs), collected at baseline. This clonotype originated in a human donor with classical Hodgkin lymphoma. This chain connects TRBV6-4 to TRBJ1-1; D perhaps matches TRBD1 (5 bases). CDR3 amino acids: CASSDRGRNTEAFF. Written as DNA, the CDR3 is TGTGCCAGCAGTGACAGGGGACGGAACACTGAAGCTTTCTTT.